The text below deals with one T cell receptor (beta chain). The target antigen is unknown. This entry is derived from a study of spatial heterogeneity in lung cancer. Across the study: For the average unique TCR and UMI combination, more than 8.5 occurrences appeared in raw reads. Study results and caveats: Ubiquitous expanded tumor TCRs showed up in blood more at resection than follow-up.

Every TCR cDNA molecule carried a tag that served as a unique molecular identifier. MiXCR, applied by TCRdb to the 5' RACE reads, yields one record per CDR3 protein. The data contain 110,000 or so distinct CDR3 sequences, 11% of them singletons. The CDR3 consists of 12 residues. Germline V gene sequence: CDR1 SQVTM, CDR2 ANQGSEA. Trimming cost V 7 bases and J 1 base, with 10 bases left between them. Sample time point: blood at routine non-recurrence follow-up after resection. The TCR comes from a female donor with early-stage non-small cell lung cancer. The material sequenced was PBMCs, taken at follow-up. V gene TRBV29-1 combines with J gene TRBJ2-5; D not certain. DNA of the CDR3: TGCAGCGGGGGTGCAGTCCAAGAGACCCAGTACTTC. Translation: CSGGAVQETQYF.